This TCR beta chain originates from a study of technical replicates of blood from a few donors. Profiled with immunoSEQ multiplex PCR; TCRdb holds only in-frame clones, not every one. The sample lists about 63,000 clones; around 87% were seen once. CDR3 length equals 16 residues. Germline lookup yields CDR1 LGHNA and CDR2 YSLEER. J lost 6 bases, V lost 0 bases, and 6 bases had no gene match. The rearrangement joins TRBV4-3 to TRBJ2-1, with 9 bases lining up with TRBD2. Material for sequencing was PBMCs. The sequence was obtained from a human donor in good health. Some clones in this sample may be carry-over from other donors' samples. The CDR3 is CASSQELAGGVNEQFF. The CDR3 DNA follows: TGCGCCAGCAGCCAAGAGTTGGCGGGGGGGGTCAATGAGCAGTTCTTC.